The next 12 T cell receptor beta chains were all read from a single sample in a study of T cell responses to AZD1222 COVID-19 vaccine. The data were produced by immunoSEQ multiplex PCR, yet TCRdb's version contains in-frame clones alone and is incomplete. The sample records roughly 120,000 clones, 92% being singletons. The sequencing here drew on peripheral blood, taken on day 0 of AZD1222 vaccination. The receptors were sampled from an adult in good health.

The chain uses TRBV19 and TRBJ1-6, with 7 bases fitting TRBD1. V shed 4 bases and J 8 bases; nucleotides not matched to a gene: 11. This CDR3 contains 16 residues. CDR1 is LNHDA, CDR2 SQIVND, per germline (reference sequence). The CDR3 here is CASSNGQDLFDSPLHF. The CDR3 DNA is TGTGCCAGTAGTAACGGACAGGACCTTTTCGATTCACCCCTCCACTTT.

Worth noting for this clone: This specimen includes other DNA sequences encoding the same CDR3. This chain joins TRBV6-5 and TRBJ1-2; D possibly corresponds to TRBD1 (6 bases). V gave up 0 bases and J gave up 5 bases, with 10 bases separating them. CDR1 and CDR2 from the germline V gene are MNHEY and SVGAGI. This CDR3 comprises 14 residues. CDR3 sequence (DNA): TGTGCCAGCAGTTACTCGAGGGGGGCTTATGGCTACACCTTC. It codes for CASSYSRGAYGYTF.

The chain has TRBV18 and TRBJ1-3, with D unclear. V was trimmed by 3 bases and J by 6 bases, leaving 18 bases between them. Germline CDR1 reads KGHSH; CDR2 reads LQKENI. The CDR3 spans 16 residues. The CDR3 DNA sequence: TGTGCCAGCTCACCCATCGACGTCAACGCTGTAAACACCATATATTTT. It translates to CASSPIDVNAVNTIYF. Filled out from reference TRBV18 and TRBJ1-3, the complete variable domain reads NAGVMQNPRHLVRRRGQEARLRCSPMKGHSHVYWYRQLPEEGLKFMVYLQKENIIDESGMPKERFSAEFPKEGPSILRIQQVVRGDSAAYFCASSPIDVNAVNTIYFGEGSWLTVV.

A single count supports this clone. This rearrangement joins TRBV9 to TRBJ1-1; possibly TRBD1 for D (5 bases). This CDR3 contains 12 residues. In germline, CDR1 is SGDLS, CDR2 YYNGEE. Deletions cut 4 bases from V and 4 bases from J, with 8 bases between. The CDR3 region has the DNA TGTGCCAGCAGCAGGGACCGCACTGAAGCTTTCTTT. Translating it yields CASSRDRTEAFF.

This chain uses TRBV11-2 with TRBJ2-3; possible D gene TRBD2, 5 bases. Germline assignment: CDR1 SGHAT and CDR2 FQNNGV. The CDR3 covers 15 residues. Trimming took off 0 bases at V and 4 bases at J, with 11 bases between the two ends. CDR3 region: CASSLDVGVADTQYF. CDR3 coding DNA: TGTGCCAGCAGCTTAGACGTCGGGGTGGCAGATACGCAGTATTTT.

This chain connects TRBV27 to TRBJ2-3; TRBD2 agrees at 10 bases. Losses at the gene ends were 5 bases for V and 7 bases for J; bases not matched to a gene: 21. This CDR3 has 19 residues. Germline CDR1 MNHEY, CDR2 SMNVEV (reference sequence). The CDR3 DNA follows: TGTGCCAGCAGTCAAAGTAGGTCCTCCGGGACTAGCGTTTCATATACGCAGTATTTT. This encodes CASSQSRSSGTSVSYTQYF.

This chain connects TRBV19 to TRBJ2-7; 10 bases match TRBD1. Per the germline V gene, CDR1 is LNHDA and CDR2 is SQIVND (reference sequence). Trimming removed 3 bases from V and 1 base from J; junction bases left unmatched: 9. The CDR3 contains 17 residues. DNA for the CDR3: TGTGCCAGTAGTATCTCTGGATGGACAGGGGGGTCCTACGAGCAGTACTTC. This gives the protein CASSISGWTGGSYEQYF.

The J gene is TRBJ2-4, the V gene TRBV5-5; TRBD1 matches at 8 bases. The CDR3 runs 14 residues. Per the germline V gene, CDR1 is SGHKS and CDR2 is YYEKEE (reference sequence). With V trimmed by 5 bases and J by 3 bases, 4 bases remained unmatched. The chain's CDR3 is CASSQTGDKNIQYF. The CDR3 nucleotides are TGTGCCAGCAGTCAGACAGGGGACAAAAACATTCAGTACTTC. The variable domain in full, with the rest retrieved from reference TRBV5-5 and TRBJ2-4, is DAGVTQSPTHLIKTRGQQVTLRCSPISGHKSVSWYQQVLGQGPQFIFQYYEKEERGRGNFPDRFSARQFPNYSSELNVNALLLGDSALYLCASSQTGDKNIQYFGAGTRLSVL.

Worth noting for this clone: The identical CDR3 is also encoded by other nucleotide sequences in the sample. V gene TRBV6-5 combines with J gene TRBJ1-2; D uncertain. V shed 0 bases and J shed 2 bases, with 4 bases lying between them. The length of the CDR3 is 13 residues. CDR1 and CDR2 from the germline V gene are MNHEY and SVGAGI. CDR3 loop: CASSYSGNYGYTF. The DNA of the CDR3 is TGTGCCAGCAGTTACTCGGGGAACTATGGCTACACCTTC.

This chain joins TRBV7-2 and TRBJ2-5, with a tentative D call TRBD1 (5 bases). CDR1 and CDR2 from the germline V gene are SGHTA and FQGNSA. The CDR3 is made up of 15 amino acids. V was cut by 5 bases and J by 5 bases, with 18 bases left in between. The CDR3 DNA follows: TGTGCCAGCAGCACCACAGGAAATGCGTGGGAGACCCAGTACTTC. Translated: CASSTTGNAWETQYF. Together with reference TRBV7-2 and TRBJ2-5, the CDR3 gives the full variable domain: GAGVSQSPSNKVTEKGKDVELRCDPISGHTALYWYRQSLGQGLEFLIYFQGNSAPDKSGLPSDRFSAERTGGSVSTLTIQRTQQEDSAVYLCASSTTGNAWETQYFGPGTRLLVL.

This chain connects TRBV7-2 to TRBJ2-2, with 7 bases lining up with TRBD2. Germline CDR1 is SGHTA and CDR2 is FQGNSA. The CDR3 is 14 amino acids. V lost 6 bases to trimming and J lost 7 bases; unmatched junction nucleotides: 8. In nucleotides, the CDR3 is TGTGCCAGCAGGAGGGAGGGAACCGGCGGGGAGCTGTTTTTT. Encoded protein: CASRREGTGGELFF. The entire variable domain, with the rest obtained from reference TRBV7-2 and TRBJ2-2, is as follows: GAGVSQSPSNKVTEKGKDVELRCDPISGHTALYWYRQSLGQGLEFLIYFQGNSAPDKSGLPSDRFSAERTGGSVSTLTIQRTQQEDSAVYLCASRREGTGGELFFGEGSRLTVL.

The J gene is TRBJ1-1, the V gene TRBV6-1, with 7 bases identical to TRBD1. Germline V lookup: CDR1 MNHNS, CDR2 SASEGT. This CDR3 spans 15 amino acids. Trimming at V came to 3 bases and at J to 1 base, leaving 5 bases not matched to a gene. Written as DNA, the CDR3 is TGTGCCAGCAGTGATTTGGCAGGGGGGAACACTGAAGCTTTCTTT. The encoded protein is CASSDLAGGNTEAFF.